The next 2 T cell receptor beta chains were all read from a single sample in a study of TIL therapy for anti-PD-1-resistant metastatic lung cancer. Documented time point: pre-treatment sample, taken before nivolumab and TIL therapy. This was the immunoSEQ v3 assay. The method was immunoSEQ multiplex PCR; TCRdb's version includes in-frame clones alone and lacks a portion of them. The sample records 54,000 or so clones, roughly 84% being singletons. The sequences come from blood, collected at baseline. The receptors come from a person aged 25-79 years with non-small cell lung cancer.

The CDR3 DNA is TGTGCCAGCAGTGACTCAGGGGTGGGAGATACGCAGTATTTT. It encodes CASSDSGVGDTQYF. The genes are TRBV6-4 and TRBJ2-3, with D possibly being TRBD1 (5 bases). CDR3 length: 14 residues. V lost 0 bases to trimming and J lost 5 bases, with 9 bases between them. Germline-derived CDR1 and CDR2 are MRHNA and SNTAGT.

The CDR3 protein is CASSQESTGGADTQYF. In DNA, the CDR3 is TGTGCCAGCAGCCAAGAAAGTACAGGGGGCGCGGATACGCAGTATTTT. The V and J genes are TRBV3-1 (or the pseudogene TRBV3-2) and TRBJ2-3; 9 positions agree with TRBD1. With V trimmed by 0 bases and J by 6 bases, 7 bases remained unmatched. This CDR3 spans 16 amino acids. From germline, CDR1 is LGHDT and CDR2 YNNKEL (reference sequence).